These 19 T cell receptor beta chains share one sample of origin, sequenced in a study of T-cell memory formation after mild COVID-19. TCRdb used MiXCR to reprocess the 5' RACE reads, holding one entry per CDR3 protein. This table has 50,000 or so distinct CDR3 sequences, 9.3% appearing once. Sequencing was done on a sample of PBMCs or a T cell subset sorted from them (not recorded which). These receptors all stem from an adult woman who had mild COVID-19 (a few samples of this study predate the infection). Cell type and time point are not known.

This clonotype was picked up a small number of times. The chain uses TRBV19 and TRBJ2-2, with a tentative D call TRBD1 (6 bases). V shed 5 bases and J shed 1 base, with 8 bases lying between them. The CDR3 has 14 residues. From germline, CDR1 is LNHDA and CDR2 SQIVND (reference sequence). CDR3 DNA sequence: TGTGCCAGTAGTCAACAGGGGAACACCGGGGAGCTGTTTTTT. Translating it yields CASSQQGNTGELFF.

There are many counts of this clonotype. J is TRBJ2-3 and V is TRBV7-8, with 7 nucleotides matching TRBD2. The CDR3 has 16 residues. With 5 bases clipped from V and 1 base from J, the junction kept 9 bases outside the gene matches. Germline V lookup: CDR1 SGHVS, CDR2 FQNEAQ. The CDR3 nucleotides are TGTGCCAGCAGCCCCTTTGGGGGGGGGGGCACAGATACGCAGTATTTT. Translation gives CASSPFGGGGTDTQYF.

A few counts support this clonotype. This rearrangement joins TRBV5-4 to TRBJ2-7; no firm D call. Germline V gene sequence: CDR1 SGHNT, CDR2 YYREEE (reference sequence). Trimming pared 0 bases from V and 4 bases from J, leaving 11 bases between. This CDR3 is 14 amino acids long. CDR3 in DNA: TGTGCCAGCAGCTTGGGGAGTAGGACGTACGAGCAGTACTTC. This codes for CASSLGSRTYEQYF.

This clonotype was recorded a few times. The chain couples TRBV20-1 to TRBJ2-4, with 8 nucleotides matching TRBD2. J was trimmed by 0 bases and V by 5 bases; bases with no gene match: 9. CDR3 length: 16 residues. The germline V gene has CDR1 DFQATT and CDR2 SNEGSKA (reference sequence). CDR3 amino acids: CSARGGLGLAKNIQYF. In nucleotides, the CDR3 is TGCAGTGCTCGAGGGGGACTAGGTCTAGCCAAAAACATTCAGTACTTC.

This clonotype was detected a few times. The gene calls are TRBV13 and TRBJ2-1; TRBD2 agrees at 11 bases. CDR1 PRHDT and CDR2 FYEKMQ come from the germline V gene (reference sequence). The CDR3 totals 19 residues. J was trimmed by 8 bases and V by 1 base; bases with no gene match: 16. This CDR3 is CASSLARGLYSGRVYEQFF. For the CDR3, the DNA is TGTGCCAGCAGCTTAGCCAGGGGGCTTTATAGCGGGAGGGTGTATGAGCAGTTCTTC.

This clonotype was counted only a few times. The CDR3 loop is CASSQDLSQDYNEQFF. The CDR3 nucleotides read TGCGCCAGCAGCCAAGATTTAAGTCAGGATTACAATGAGCAGTTCTTC. This chain links TRBV4-3 with TRBJ2-1; no clear D. Trimming left V 0 bases short and J 4 bases short, with 13 bases between. CDR3 size: 16 residues. CDR1 LGHNA and CDR2 YSLEER come from the germline V gene.

CDR3 sequence reads: CASSKTSGGAETQYF. DNA of the CDR3: TGTGCCAGCAGCAAGACTAGCGGGGGAGCAGAGACCCAGTACTTC. The chain recombines TRBV5-4 with TRBJ2-5; 12 bases map to TRBD2. This CDR3 is built from 15 residues. Losses at the gene ends were 4 bases for V and 4 bases for J; bases not matched to a gene: 5. Germline loops: CDR1 SGHNT, CDR2 YYREEE (reference sequence).

V gene TRBV27 combines with J gene TRBJ1-2; D might be TRBD1 (6 bases). Trimming removed 5 bases from V and 6 bases from J, with 10 bases in between. The germline gives CDR1 MNHEY, CDR2 SMNVEV (reference sequence). The CDR3 runs to 12 residues. CDR3 coding DNA: TGTGCCAGCAGTATAGGGGGGCATGGCTACACCTTC. Amino acid sequence: CASSIGGHGYTF.

This clonotype showed up just a few times. The J gene is TRBJ2-3, the V gene TRBV18, with D perhaps TRBD1 or TRBD2 (5 bases each). V was cut by 0 bases and J by 1 base, with 11 bases left in between. Germline CDR1 KGHSH, CDR2 LQKENI. This CDR3 has 16 residues. For the CDR3, the DNA is TGTGCCAGCTCACCACCAACGGGGACGGGCACAGATACGCAGTATTTT. Encoded protein: CASSPPTGTGTDTQYF. The full variable domain, with the rest looked up from reference TRBV18 and TRBJ2-3, is NAGVMQNPRHLVRRRGQEARLRCSPMKGHSHVYWYRQLPEEGLKFMVYLQKENIIDESGMPKERFSAEFPKEGPSILRIQQVVRGDSAAYFCASSPPTGTGTDTQYFGPGTRLTVL.

This clonotype was detected many times. The chain links TRBV4-3 to TRBJ2-7; weak D call: TRBD2 (5 bases). Deletions cut 4 bases from V and 2 bases from J, with 15 bases between. This CDR3 spans 15 amino acids. Germline V gene lookup returns CDR1 LGHNA and CDR2 YSLEER. In DNA form, the CDR3 reads TGCGCCAGCAGCCCCCGGCGAGCGGCAACCTACGAGCAGTACTTC. This translates into CASSPRRAATYEQYF.

This clonotype occurred many times. V usage is TRBV25-1 and J usage is TRBJ2-2; D unresolved. The V end was cut by 4 bases, the J end by 6 bases, with 6 bases between. The CDR3 consists of 12 residues. Per germline, CDR1 MGHDK and CDR2 SYGVNS. Here the CDR3 DNA reads TGTGCCAGCAGTGCCCCCCCCGGGGAGCTGTTTTTT. Translating gives CASSAPPGELFF.

This clonotype was picked up many times. The V gene is TRBV7-2, the J gene TRBJ2-7; TRBD1 might be the D (5 bases). V dropped 5 bases and J dropped 4 bases, with 15 bases sitting between them. Germline V gives CDR1 SGHTA, CDR2 FQGNSA. The CDR3 spans 14 residues. Here the CDR3 DNA reads TGTGCCAGCAGCCTAACCAGGGTCGGGTACGAGCAGTACTTC. This sequence encodes CASSLTRVGYEQYF.

This clonotype has more than one count but fewer than ten. This rearrangement joins TRBV4-1 to TRBJ2-3; D remains ambiguous. CDR3 length: 13 amino acids. Germline lookup yields CDR1 MGHRA and CDR2 YSYEKL. Between the trimmed V and J ends, which lost 1 base and 2 bases, there was a span of 4 bases. Written as DNA, the CDR3 is TGCGCCAGCAGCCAAGTATACACAGATACGCAGTATTTT. It encodes CASSQVYTDTQYF.

J is TRBJ1-1 and V is TRBV5-4; D gene unclear. Germline lookup yields CDR1 SGHNT and CDR2 YYREEE (reference sequence). The CDR3 is 12 residues long. Trimming removed 5 bases at V and 1 base at J, with 6 bases between. The chain's CDR3 is CASSGENTEAFF. The CDR3 nucleotides are TGTGCCAGCAGTGGAGAGAACACTGAAGCTTTCTTT.

This clonotype was counted a few times. This sequence joins TRBV3-1 and TRBJ2-2; unclear D gene. Trimming left V 3 bases short and J 1 base short, with 9 bases between. CDR3 length: 15 residues. Germline assignment: CDR1 LGHDT and CDR2 YNNKEL (reference sequence). DNA of the CDR3: TGTGCCAGCAGCCATCTCTACAGGAACACCGGGGAGCTGTTTTTT. Protein: CASSHLYRNTGELFF.

J is TRBJ2-3 and V is TRBV5-1, with TRBD1 identical over 7 bases. The CDR3 is 13 amino acids. With 4 bases clipped from V and 4 bases from J, the junction kept 3 bases outside the gene matches. Germline CDR1 reads SGHRS; CDR2 reads YFSETQ. The CDR3 loop reads CASSPGQADTQYF. The CDR3 nucleotides read TGCGCCAGCAGCCCCGGACAGGCAGATACGCAGTATTTT.

This clonotype appeared many times. This rearrangement joins TRBV3-1 to TRBJ2-1, with 9 bases that match TRBD1. V shed 0 bases and J 4 bases; nucleotides not matched to a gene: 7. Per germline, CDR1 LGHDT and CDR2 YNNKEL (reference sequence). This CDR3 has 17 residues. CDR3 amino acids: CASSQDEGQGYYNEQFF. For the CDR3, the DNA is TGTGCCAGCAGCCAAGATGAGGGACAGGGCTATTACAATGAGCAGTTCTTC.

This clonotype was picked up many times. V and J are TRBV5-1 and TRBJ1-5; the D gene is possibly TRBD1 (6 bases). Germline assignment: CDR1 SGHRS and CDR2 YFSETQ. The V end was cut by 5 bases, the J end by 3 bases, with 9 bases between. The CDR3 runs 13 residues. In nucleotides, the CDR3 is TGCGCCAGCAGAATGGGGGCCAATCAGCCCCAGCATTTT. It yields the protein CASRMGANQPQHF.

The chain links TRBV7-9 to TRBJ2-7, with D possibly TRBD1 on 6 matching bases. The germline V gene encodes CDR1 SEHNR and CDR2 FQNEAQ (reference sequence). The CDR3 totals 14 residues. V was shortened by 5 bases and J by 2 bases, with 13 bases between the two germline ends. For the CDR3, the DNA is TGTGCCAGCAGCCGAAACGACAGGACCTACGAGCAGTACTTC. It translates to CASSRNDRTYEQYF.